This TCR beta chain comes out of a study of regulatory T cells in long-lasting Graves disease. The study's findings and limits: Persistent disease favored TRBV28, TRBJ1-2 and TRBJ2-5.

Indicated time point: persistent/refractory GD, antithyroid drugs over 5 years with positive TRAb. Construction of the TCR library relied on RNA isolated from PBMCs. The authors built TCR beta libraries using iRepertoire HTBI primers and Arm-PCR of CDR3 regions. Via MiXCR, TCRdb re-called the multiplex PCR reads, giving one row per CDR3 protein. The data contain 250,000 to 300,000 distinct CDR3 sequences, around 23% of them singletons. This clonotype has a handful of counts. Its antigen remains unidentified. This CDR3 has 14 residues. Per germline, CDR1 MNHNS and CDR2 SASEGT. V was pared by 4 bases and J by 4 bases, with 13 bases between.

The sample in question was peripheral blood mononuclear cells (PBMCs), obtained when the disease was refractory, from a patient treated with antithyroid drugs. The V gene is TRBV6-1, the J gene TRBJ1-2; a possible D gene is TRBD1 (6 bases). The TCR originated in a female donor with Graves disease. The CDR3 nucleotides are TGTGCCAGCAGTGGGACAGAATCCGGCTATGGCTACACCTTC. Translated, it gives CASSGTESGYGYTF.